This TCR beta chain originates from a study of T cells in Graves' hyperthyroidism and ophthalmopathy. The overall study: Peripheral blood was obtained at initial diagnosis, preceding any treatment.

This clonotype was counted at least ten times. Its specificity is not known. PBMCs were obtained from approximately 9.2 ml fresh peripheral blood. Amplified TCR beta CDR3 regions came from RNA transcripts. HTBI primers were used for first-round RT-PCR of the TCR CDR3. TCRdb reprocessed the multiplex PCR reads with MiXCR, giving one entry per CDR3 protein. The profile shows more than 350,000 distinct CDR3 sequences, around 15% of them singletons. The CDR3 covers 16 residues. In germline, CDR1 is LNHDA, CDR2 SQIVND (reference sequence). Trimming removed 3 bases from V and 1 base from J; junction bases left unmatched: 8. Broader study findings: The majority of expanded thyroid clonotypes above 0.001 also appeared in blood.

This sequence originates from a woman aged 25 to 39 with Graves' ophthalmopathy. This sequence joins TRBV19 and TRBJ1-1; 7 positions match TRBD1. The sample taken for sequencing was blood. The DNA of the CDR3 is TGTGCCAGTAGTATTAGGGGGCCCGAAAGGAACACTGAAGCTTTCTTT. Its protein product is CASSIRGPERNTEAFF.